These T cell receptor beta chains were read from a single sample in a study of Graves' ophthalmopathy and Graves' hyperthyroidism. TCRdb processed the multiplex PCR reads anew with MiXCR; each CDR3 protein has one entry. The data hold approximately 700,000 distinct CDR3 sequences, with approximately 39% observed a single time. What was sequenced was peripheral blood. These receptors were obtained from an adult man with Graves' ophthalmopathy. Both conserved end residues are part of each CDR3. Fields, in order: CDR3 protein, CDR3 DNA, J gene, CDR3 length, clone size, V gene, D gene. D genes are given only for firm matches. Size is stated for part of the rows, as once, few or many counts, or as a class when the clone is expanded.

CDR3aa: CAIRETGTGNEQYF; CDR3nt: TGTGCCATCAGGGAGACAGGGACTGGCAATGAGCAGTACTTC; j_gene: TRBJ2-7; len: 14; abundance: -; v_gene: TRBV10-3; d_gene: -
CDR3aa: CASSFEVGSYEQYF; CDR3nt: TGTGCCAGCAGTTTTGAGGTCGGGTCCTACGAGCAGTACTTC; j_gene: TRBJ2-7; len: 14; abundance: -; v_gene: TRBV12-3/TRBV12-4; d_gene: -
CDR3aa: CASSLGEAYEQYF; CDR3nt: TGTGCCAGCAGCTTAGGGGAGGCCTACGAGCAGTACTTC; j_gene: TRBJ2-7; len: 13; abundance: many; v_gene: TRBV7-2; d_gene: -
CDR3aa: CAIKHDSSTDTQYF; CDR3nt: TGTGCCATCAAACACGACAGCAGCACAGATACGCAGTATTTT; j_gene: TRBJ2-3; len: 14; abundance: -; v_gene: TRBV10-3; d_gene: -
CDR3aa: CAWTQYGTGGEQYF; CDR3nt: TGTGCCTGGACCCAATACGGGACAGGGGGCGAGCAGTACTTC; j_gene: TRBJ2-7; len: 14; abundance: few; v_gene: TRBV30; d_gene: TRBD1
CDR3aa: CASSQDGTQYF; CDR3nt: TGTGCCAGCAGCCAAGATGGTACCCAGTACTTC; j_gene: TRBJ2-5; len: 11; abundance: -; v_gene: TRBV7-9; d_gene: -
CDR3aa: CASSLAGGQGETQYF; CDR3nt: TGTGCCAGCAGTTTAGCGGGGGGGCAGGGAGAGACCCAGTACTTC; j_gene: TRBJ2-5; len: 15; abundance: -; v_gene: TRBV7-8; d_gene: TRBD2
CDR3aa: CAISRVLAGTYEQYF; CDR3nt: TGTGCCATCAGTAGGGTTCTAGCGGGAACCTACGAGCAGTACTTC; j_gene: TRBJ2-7; len: 15; abundance: many; v_gene: TRBV10-3; d_gene: TRBD2
CDR3aa: CSARGTGIHEQYF; CDR3nt: TGCAGTGCTAGAGGGACAGGGATCCACGAGCAGTACTTC; j_gene: TRBJ2-7; len: 13; abundance: many; v_gene: TRBV20-1; d_gene: TRBD1
CDR3aa: CSVLTGNSNQPQHF; CDR3nt: TGCAGCGTTTTGACAGGGAATAGCAATCAGCCCCAGCATTTT; j_gene: TRBJ1-5; len: 14; abundance: once; v_gene: TRBV29-1; d_gene: TRBD1
CDR3aa: CASSLAAGFGYEQYF; CDR3nt: TGTGCCAGCAGCTTAGCTGCGGGGTTCGGATACGAGCAGTACTTC; j_gene: TRBJ2-7; len: 15; abundance: many; v_gene: TRBV7-8; d_gene: -
CDR3aa: CASSTGPEQYF; CDR3nt: TGTGCCAGCAGCACAGGGCCCGAGCAGTACTTC; j_gene: TRBJ2-7; len: 11; abundance: -; v_gene: TRBV27; d_gene: -
CDR3aa: CASSPRDVDSPLHF; CDR3nt: TGTGCCAGTAGCCCCCGGGACGTAGATTCACCCCTCCACTTT; j_gene: TRBJ1-6; len: 14; abundance: many; v_gene: TRBV19; d_gene: -
CDR3aa: CASSWDSGDTEAFF; CDR3nt: TGTGCCAGCAGCTGGGATAGCGGGGACACTGAAGCTTTCTTT; j_gene: TRBJ1-1; len: 14; abundance: -; v_gene: TRBV7-2; d_gene: -
CDR3aa: CASSDEAGELFF; CDR3nt: TGTGCCAGCAGTGACGAGGCCGGGGAGCTGTTTTTT; j_gene: TRBJ2-2; len: 12; abundance: -; v_gene: TRBV2; d_gene: -
CDR3aa: CASSFGGQNTGELFF; CDR3nt: TGTGCCAGCAGTTTCGGGGGTCAGAACACCGGGGAGCTGTTTTTT; j_gene: TRBJ2-2; len: 15; abundance: few; v_gene: TRBV12-3/TRBV12-4; d_gene: -
CDR3aa: CAIRGGEQYF; CDR3nt: TGTGCCATCAGGGGGGGCGAGCAGTACTTC; j_gene: TRBJ2-7; len: 10; abundance: -; v_gene: TRBV10-3; d_gene: -
CDR3aa: CASSQDRGWRGELFF; CDR3nt: TGCGCCAGCAGCCAAGACAGGGGGTGGAGGGGGGAGCTGTTTTTT; j_gene: TRBJ2-2; len: 15; abundance: -; v_gene: TRBV4-3; d_gene: TRBD1
CDR3aa: CASSEGAWETQYF; CDR3nt: TGTGCCAGCAGTGAGGGGGCTTGGGAGACCCAGTACTTC; j_gene: TRBJ2-5; len: 13; abundance: -; v_gene: TRBV2; d_gene: -
CDR3aa: CSVEGTVNYGYTF; CDR3nt: TGCAGCGTTGAGGGGACAGTTAACTATGGCTACACCTTC; j_gene: TRBJ1-2; len: 13; abundance: many; v_gene: TRBV29-1; d_gene: TRBD1
CDR3aa: CAIQTGQGTSGYTF; CDR3nt: TGTGCCATTCAAACCGGACAGGGAACGTCTGGCTACACCTTC; j_gene: TRBJ1-2; len: 14; abundance: many; v_gene: TRBV10-3; d_gene: TRBD1
CDR3aa: CASSHNREPGANVLTF; CDR3nt: TGTGCCAGTAGTCACAACAGGGAACCCGGGGCCAACGTCCTGACTTTC; j_gene: TRBJ2-6; len: 16; abundance: many; v_gene: TRBV19; d_gene: -
CDR3aa: CSASGLAGGETQYF; CDR3nt: TGCAGTGCATCGGGACTAGCGGGGGGAGAGACCCAGTACTTC; j_gene: TRBJ2-5; len: 14; abundance: once; v_gene: TRBV29-1; d_gene: TRBD2
CDR3aa: CASSLRLAGGPGEQYF; CDR3nt: TGTGCCAGCAGCTTGAGGCTAGCGGGGGGCCCGGGGGAGCAGTACTTC; j_gene: TRBJ2-5; len: 16; abundance: -; v_gene: TRBV11-1; d_gene: TRBD2
CDR3aa: CASLTVDQETQYF; CDR3nt: TGTGCCAGCTTGACAGTCGACCAAGAGACCCAGTACTTC; j_gene: TRBJ2-5; len: 13; abundance: -; v_gene: TRBV25-1; d_gene: -
CDR3aa: CAISPTGGEGASPLHF; CDR3nt: TGTGCCATCAGTCCCACAGGGGGAGAGGGGGCCTCACCCCTCCACTTT; j_gene: TRBJ1-6; len: 16; abundance: once; v_gene: TRBV10-3; d_gene: TRBD1
CDR3aa: CSVTRGEKLFF; CDR3nt: TGCAGCGTTACCCGGGGCGAAAAACTGTTTTTT; j_gene: TRBJ1-4; len: 11; abundance: many; v_gene: TRBV29-1; d_gene: -
CDR3aa: CASSVSGLLNEKLFF; CDR3nt: TGTGCCAGCAGCGTCTCAGGGCTACTTAATGAAAAACTGTTTTTT; j_gene: TRBJ1-4; len: 15; abundance: many; v_gene: TRBV9; d_gene: -
CDR3aa: CASSRDREKPLHF; CDR3nt: TGCGCCAGCAGCAGGGATAGGGAAAAACCCCTCCACTTT; j_gene: TRBJ1-6; len: 13; abundance: -; v_gene: TRBV5-1; d_gene: -
CDR3aa: CASSEPERHQGEPNEKLFF; CDR3nt: TGTGCCAGCAGTGAACCAGAGCGACACCAGGGAGAACCTAATGAAAAACTGTTTTTT; j_gene: TRBJ1-4; len: 19; abundance: many; v_gene: TRBV2; d_gene: -
CDR3aa: CASSPGQMNTEAFF; CDR3nt: TGTGCCAGCAGTCCCGGACAGATGAACACTGAAGCTTTCTTT; j_gene: TRBJ1-1; len: 14; abundance: many; v_gene: TRBV5-1; d_gene: -
CDR3aa: CSARDLQSGRDEQYF; CDR3nt: TGCAGTGCTAGAGATCTGCAGAGCGGGAGAGACGAGCAGTACTTC; j_gene: TRBJ2-7; len: 15; abundance: few; v_gene: TRBV20-1; d_gene: TRBD2
CDR3aa: CASKGGSGNTIYF; CDR3nt: TGTGCCAGCAAGGGAGGCTCTGGAAACACCATATATTTT; j_gene: TRBJ1-3; len: 13; abundance: -; v_gene: TRBV25-1; d_gene: -
CDR3aa: CASSRPNSYGYTF; CDR3nt: TGTGCCAGCAGCCGACCGAATTCCTATGGCTACACCTTC; j_gene: TRBJ1-2; len: 13; abundance: -; v_gene: TRBV9; d_gene: -
CDR3aa: CSVAPGQEDQPQHF; CDR3nt: TGCAGCGTCGCGCCGGGACAGGAGGATCAGCCCCAGCATTTT; j_gene: TRBJ1-5; len: 14; abundance: -; v_gene: TRBV29-1; d_gene: TRBD1
CDR3aa: CANRQGPYEQYF; CDR3nt: TGTGCCAACCGCCAGGGCCCCTACGAGCAGTACTTC; j_gene: TRBJ2-7; len: 12; abundance: many; v_gene: TRBV2; d_gene: -
CDR3aa: CASSRPEAEETQYF; CDR3nt: TGTGCCAGCAGCCGTCCGGAGGCGGAGGAGACCCAGTACTTC; j_gene: TRBJ2-5; len: 14; abundance: -; v_gene: TRBV7-9; d_gene: -
CDR3aa: CSARDSNRDSNQPQHF; CDR3nt: TGCAGTGCTAGAGATTCCAACCGGGACAGCAATCAGCCCCAGCATTTT; j_gene: TRBJ1-5; len: 16; abundance: few; v_gene: TRBV20-1; d_gene: -
CDR3aa: CAISGSSGGYEQYF; CDR3nt: TGTGCCATCAGTGGGTCTAGCGGGGGCTACGAGCAGTACTTC; j_gene: TRBJ2-7; len: 14; abundance: -; v_gene: TRBV10-3; d_gene: TRBD2
CDR3aa: CASSFPPGGGFYEQYF; CDR3nt: TGTGCCAGCAGCTTCCCGCCTGGCGGGGGATTTTACGAGCAGTACTTC; j_gene: TRBJ2-7; len: 16; abundance: few; v_gene: TRBV7-2; d_gene: TRBD2
CDR3aa: CASSSGGRGPTGELFF; CDR3nt: TGTGCCAGCAGTTCCGGCGGGAGGGGGCCCACCGGGGAGCTGTTTTTT; j_gene: TRBJ2-2; len: 16; abundance: -; v_gene: TRBV27; d_gene: TRBD2
CDR3aa: CASSPRREGHEQYF; CDR3nt: TGTGCCAGCTCACCAAGGCGGGAGGGCCACGAGCAGTACTTC; j_gene: TRBJ2-7; len: 14; abundance: few; v_gene: TRBV18; d_gene: TRBD2
CDR3aa: CSAREGTGFRETQYF; CDR3nt: TGCAGTGCTAGAGAGGGGACAGGGTTTCGAGAGACCCAGTACTTC; j_gene: TRBJ2-5; len: 15; abundance: few; v_gene: TRBV20-1; d_gene: TRBD1
CDR3aa: CASSPHSQVNTEAFF; CDR3nt: TGTGCCAGCAGCCCGCACTCTCAGGTGAACACTGAAGCTTTCTTT; j_gene: TRBJ1-1; len: 15; abundance: few; v_gene: TRBV7-9; d_gene: -
CDR3aa: CASRAHRSRPKGEQYF; CDR3nt: TGTGCCAGCAGGGCCCATAGGTCCCGACCTAAGGGAGAGCAGTACTTC; j_gene: TRBJ2-7; len: 16; abundance: once; v_gene: TRBV7-6; d_gene: -
CDR3aa: CASSRPGPYEQYF; CDR3nt: TGTGCCAGCAGCCGTCCTGGGCCTTACGAGCAGTACTTC; j_gene: TRBJ2-7; len: 13; abundance: -; v_gene: TRBV7-7; d_gene: -
CDR3aa: CSARRSPVGEQYF; CDR3nt: TGCAGTGCTAGGCGGTCCCCAGTGGGCGAGCAGTACTTC; j_gene: TRBJ2-7; len: 13; abundance: many; v_gene: TRBV20-1; d_gene: -
CDR3aa: CAREDREEAFF; CDR3nt: TGTGCTAGAGAGGACAGGGAGGAAGCTTTCTTT; j_gene: TRBJ1-1; len: 11; abundance: -; v_gene: TRBV11-2; d_gene: TRBD1
CDR3aa: CSVEDWTGDSHYGYTF; CDR3nt: TGCAGCGTTGAAGACTGGACAGGGGATTCGCACTATGGCTACACCTTC; j_gene: TRBJ1-2; len: 16; abundance: once; v_gene: TRBV29-1; d_gene: TRBD1
CDR3aa: CASSQGTGDAHGYTF; CDR3nt: TGCGCCAGCAGCCAGGGGACAGGGGATGCGCATGGCTACACCTTC; j_gene: TRBJ1-2; len: 15; abundance: many; v_gene: TRBV5-1; d_gene: TRBD1
CDR3aa: CATSRDPGASGNTIYF; CDR3nt: TGTGCCACCAGCAGAGACCCGGGGGCTAGTGGAAACACCATATATTTT; j_gene: TRBJ1-3; len: 16; abundance: many; v_gene: TRBV15; d_gene: -
CDR3aa: CASSLDGTSNSHEQYF; CDR3nt: TGTGCCAGCAGCTTAGATGGGACATCGAATTCACACGAGCAGTACTTC; j_gene: TRBJ2-7; len: 16; abundance: many; v_gene: TRBV11-1; d_gene: -
CDR3aa: CAISEGQIYNSPLHF; CDR3nt: TGTGCCATCAGTGAAGGGCAGATATATAATTCACCCCTCCACTTT; j_gene: TRBJ1-6; len: 15; abundance: many; v_gene: TRBV10-3; d_gene: -
CDR3aa: CASSLGTSGRIGELFF; CDR3nt: TGTGCCAGCAGCTTAGGGACTAGCGGGAGAATCGGGGAGCTGTTTTTT; j_gene: TRBJ2-2; len: 16; abundance: few; v_gene: TRBV7-9; d_gene: TRBD2
CDR3aa: CASSPSHRSSGNTIYF; CDR3nt: TGTGCCAGCAGCCCCTCGCACAGGAGCTCTGGAAACACCATATATTTT; j_gene: TRBJ1-3; len: 16; abundance: -; v_gene: TRBV7-3; d_gene: -
CDR3aa: CASSLNPGQNTGELFF; CDR3nt: TGTGCCAGCAGCTTAAATCCGGGACAGAACACCGGGGAGCTGTTTTTT; j_gene: TRBJ2-2; len: 16; abundance: -; v_gene: TRBV7-8; d_gene: -
CDR3aa: CASSLLGGSQETQYF; CDR3nt: TGTGCCAGCAGCTTATTAGGCGGTTCACAAGAGACCCAGTACTTC; j_gene: TRBJ2-5; len: 15; abundance: many; v_gene: TRBV7-3; d_gene: -
CDR3aa: CATSERGTQYF; CDR3nt: TGTGCCACCAGTGAACGGGGTACGCAGTATTTT; j_gene: TRBJ2-3; len: 11; abundance: few; v_gene: TRBV24-1; d_gene: -
CDR3aa: CASSADPRREGGQHF; CDR3nt: TGTGCCAGCAGCGCGGACCCCCGGAGGGAGGGGGGGCAGCACTTC; j_gene: TRBJ2-7; len: 15; abundance: -; v_gene: TRBV7-9; d_gene: -
CDR3aa: CASSYSMGIGELFF; CDR3nt: TGTGCCAGCAGTTACTCGATGGGAATCGGGGAGCTGTTTTTT; j_gene: TRBJ2-2; len: 14; abundance: few; v_gene: TRBV6-5; d_gene: -